This TCR beta chain is from a study of blood T cell repertoires in COVID-19. Produced via immunoSEQ multiplex PCR; TCRdb's table is partial and in-frame only. The repertoire holds over 150,000 clones, roughly 85% seen once, with approximately 1% in the top ten. The CDR3 has 16 amino acids. With V trimmed by 3 bases and J by 4 bases, 8 bases remained unmatched. Germline V lookup: CDR1 SGDLS, CDR2 YYNGEE. The source is a man in his forties or fifties with acute or convalescent COVID-19. The sequencing input was peripheral blood. The chain has TRBV9 and TRBJ2-7; TRBD1 agrees at 12 bases. CDR3 in DNA: TGTGCCAGCAGCGCGAACCGGGACAGGGGGCTGTACGAGCAGTACTTC. Its protein product is CASSANRDRGLYEQYF. The full variable domain, rest sourced from reference TRBV9 and TRBJ2-7, is DSGVTQTPKHLITATGQRVTLRCSPRSGDLSVYWYQQSLDQGLQFLIQYYNGEERAKGNILERFSAQQFPDLHSELNLSSLELGDSALYFCASSANRDRGLYEQYFGPGTRLTVT.